This passage covers 5 T cell receptor beta chains from one sample sequenced in a study of OX40 agonist ivuxolimab in advanced cancers. The table came from immunoSEQ multiplex PCR; TCRdb's copy has only in-frame clones and leaves some out. The sample includes 65,000 to 95,000 clones, 80% to 90% of them seen just once. The input for sequencing was CD4+ or CD8+ T cells sorted from blood, taken in a trial of the OX40 agonist ivuxolimab. These TCRs come from an adult with an advanced solid tumor such as melanoma, head and neck, liver or kidney cancer.

This clone showed up just once. The genes are TRBV11-2 and TRBJ2-3; TRBD2 aligns across 9 bases. This CDR3 is 18 amino acids long. Germline CDR1 is SGHAT and CDR2 is FQNNGV. The V segment lost 5 bases and the J segment 4 bases; nucleotides outside the gene matches: 16. The CDR3, as DNA: TGTGCCAGCAGCCCCTTCCCAGGGGCGGGAGGGCCGGCAGATACGCAGTATTTT. Its translation: CASSPFPGAGGPADTQYF.

This clone was seen once. The chain couples TRBV5-1 to TRBJ2-5, with 11 bases identical to TRBD1. The J call may not be correct, given that the DNA end is closer to TRBJ2-7. The CDR3 covers 15 residues. CDR1 and CDR2 from the germline V gene are SGHRS and YFSETQ. CDR3 bases: TGCGCCAGCAGCAGAGAAGGGACAGGGGGCTACGAGCAGTACTTC. It translates to CASSREGTGGYEQYF.

The CDR3 loop is CASSLFNNDQPQHF. CDR3 nucleotide sequence: TGTGCCAGCAGTTTATTCAACAACGATCAGCCCCAGCATTTT. The J gene is TRBJ1-5, the V gene TRBV27, with unresolved D. The CDR3 extends over 14 amino acids. The V end lost 1 base, the J end lost 5 bases, and 9 bases lay between the germline ends. Looked up from germline, CDR1 is MNHEY and CDR2 is SMNVEV (reference sequence).

The chain employs TRBV30 and TRBJ2-3, with D perhaps matching TRBD1 (5 bases). Germline CDR1 is GTSNPN and CDR2 is SVGIG (reference sequence). Trimming took 1 base from V and 3 from J, leaving 17 bases between them. The CDR3 is made up of 16 amino acids. The CDR3 DNA reads as TGTGCCTGGAGTGGCCCCCAGGGATTCAGGACAGATACGCAGTATTTT. Its translation is CAWSGPQGFRTDTQYF.

The chain combines TRBV5-6 with TRBJ2-4, with unresolved D. The CDR3 is 14 residues long. V shed 1 base and J shed 3 bases, with 8 bases lying between them. The germline gives CDR1 SGHDT, CDR2 YYEEEE. CDR3 coding DNA: TGTGCCAGCAGCTTGAGCCTTTACAAAAACATTCAGTACTTC. Its protein is CASSLSLYKNIQYF. Full variable domain (outside the CDR3, taken from reference TRBV5-6 and TRBJ2-4): DAGVTQSPTHLIKTRGQQVTLRCSPKSGHDTVSWYQQALGQGPQFIFQYYEEEERQRGNFPDRFSGHQFPNYSSELNVNALLLGDSALYLCASSLSLYKNIQYFGAGTRLSVL.